This note documents a single T cell receptor (beta chain) sequence. No antigen is known for it. The V and J ends lost 5 bases and 0 bases, in that order; junction bases with no gene match: 5. Germline lookup yields CDR1 GTSNPN and CDR2 SVGIG (reference sequence). CDR3 size: 14 residues. The sample belongs to a study of T cell responses to AZD1222 COVID-19 vaccine. In the study overall: Second-dose intervals near 4 or 12 weeks were combined.

General study results and limits: White British ancestry dominated among donors, who included more females, and clonal diversity was possibly underestimated.

Using immunoSEQ multiplex PCR, the repertoire was profiled, and TCRdb retains in-frame clones only, with some absent. The sample consists of 140,000 to 150,000 clones, about 93% of them appearing once. The sequence came from an adult in good health. This chain joins TRBV30 and TRBJ2-7; 9 nucleotides match TRBD2. Source: peripheral blood, taken on day 0 of AZD1222 vaccination. CDR3 DNA: TGTGCCTGGTCTAGCGGGATCAACTCCTACGAGCAGTACTTC. Translation: CAWSSGINSYEQYF.